Described below is a single T cell receptor beta chain sequence and its context. From germline, CDR1 is MDHEN and CDR2 SYDVKM. The junction had 13 bases not matched to a gene; V was cut back by 5 bases and J by 5 bases. The CDR3 runs 17 residues. This sample is part of a study of control samples from healthy donors and cancer patients. Using immunoSEQ multiplex PCR, the repertoire was profiled, and TCRdb retains in-frame clones only, with some absent. There are roughly 98,000 clones in the sample; 82% occur only once, and around 9.5% lies in the top ten. The clonotype originates from a woman aged 55-70 years in good health. Material for sequencing was blood. The chain links TRBV28 to TRBJ2-1, with 9 bases that match TRBD1. The CDR3 sequence is CASSRPGTGSKHNEQFF. CDR3 coding DNA: TGTGCCAGCAGTCGACCCGGGACAGGGTCCAAACACAATGAGCAGTTCTTC.